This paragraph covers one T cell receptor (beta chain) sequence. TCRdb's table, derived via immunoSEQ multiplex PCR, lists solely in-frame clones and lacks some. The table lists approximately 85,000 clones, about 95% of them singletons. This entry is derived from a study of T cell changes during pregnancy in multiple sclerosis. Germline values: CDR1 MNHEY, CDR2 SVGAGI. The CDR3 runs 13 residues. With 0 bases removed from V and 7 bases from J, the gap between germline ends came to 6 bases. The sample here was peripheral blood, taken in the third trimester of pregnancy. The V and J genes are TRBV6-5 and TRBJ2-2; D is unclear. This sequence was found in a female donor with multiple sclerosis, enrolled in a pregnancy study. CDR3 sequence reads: CASSYSRFGELFF. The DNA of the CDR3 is TGTGCCAGCAGTTACTCGAGGTTCGGGGAGCTGTTTTTT.